These 12 T cell receptor beta chains share one sample of origin, sequenced in a study of T-cell reconstitution after alpha-beta-depleted transplantation in children. The authors prepared the TCRbeta library with unique molecular identifiers. TCRdb analysed the PCR reads with MiXCR anew, one entry per CDR3 protein. The table has around 530,000 distinct CDR3 sequences, approximately 32% seen once. Sequenced here: PBMCs from the stem cell graft donor, sampled from the stem cell graft. Receptors originate from a human donor who donated a stem cell graft to a child with aplastic anemia.

The chain uses TRBV5-1 and TRBJ2-3; 7 positions match TRBD1. Germline V gene data show CDR1 as SGHRS and CDR2 as YFSETQ. The CDR3 runs to 16 residues. Unmatched junction bases numbered 6, after V lost 2 bases and J lost 0 bases. The CDR3 region is CASSLKGQPSTDTQYF. Here the CDR3 DNA reads TGCGCCAGCAGCTTAAAGGGACAGCCAAGCACAGATACGCAGTATTTT. Complete variable domain (other parts from reference TRBV5-1 and TRBJ2-3): KAGVTQTPRYLIKTRGQQVTLSCSPISGHRSVSWYQQTPGQGLQFLFEYFSETQRNKGNFPGRFSGRQFSNSRSEMNVSTLELGDSALYLCASSLKGQPSTDTQYFGPGTRLTVL.

V is TRBV7-9 and J is TRBJ1-1, with a tentative D call TRBD1 (6 bases). Trimming pared 5 bases from V and 0 bases from J, leaving 19 bases between. Looked up from germline, CDR1 is SEHNR and CDR2 is FQNEAQ (reference sequence). The CDR3 is 17 residues long. The CDR3: CASSTEQGSALNTEAFF. CDR3 sequence (DNA): TGTGCCAGCAGCACCGAACAGGGATCCGCGCTGAACACTGAAGCTTTCTTT.

The chain employs TRBV20-1 and TRBJ1-3; 9 bases are a match to TRBD1. V gave up 0 bases and J gave up 5 bases; unmatched junction bases: 5. Germline CDR1 DFQATT, CDR2 SNEGSKA (reference sequence). There are 15 residues in the CDR3. The CDR3: CSARDRGQGRNTIYF. The DNA of the CDR3 is TGCAGTGCTAGAGATCGGGGACAGGGTAGAAACACCATATATTTT.

The rearrangement uses TRBV7-3 and TRBJ2-2; TRBD1 agrees at 7 bases. CDR3 length: 21 residues. V trimming: 4 bases; J trimming: 3 bases; junction bases outside the gene matches: 23. CDR1 SGHTA and CDR2 FQGTGA come from the germline V gene. The CDR3 reads CASSYKGAHRNVGYYTGELFF. As DNA, the CDR3 is TGTGCCAGCAGCTATAAGGGGGCGCATAGGAATGTTGGGTACTACACCGGGGAGCTGTTTTTT.

This clonotype was observed a few times. The chain is built from TRBV7-9 and TRBJ2-5; D not certain. Trimming cost V 5 bases and J 7 bases, with 17 bases left between them. The V gene's germline CDR1 is SEHNR and CDR2 FQNEAQ (reference sequence). The CDR3 is made up of 14 amino acids. CDR3 amino acids: CASSLAAVKGTQYF. The CDR3 nucleotides read TGTGCCAGCAGCCTTGCGGCAGTCAAAGGGACCCAGTACTTC.

The chain couples TRBV7-2 to TRBJ1-3, with D tentatively TRBD1 (5 bases). Per germline, CDR1 SGHTA and CDR2 FQGNSA. V was cut by 0 bases and J by 2 bases, with 5 bases left in between. The CDR3 is 14 amino acids. The CDR3 DNA is TGTGCCAGCAGCTTAGCAGGGGCTGGAAACACCATATATTTT. Protein: CASSLAGAGNTIYF.

The V gene is TRBV12-3 or TRBV12-4, the J gene TRBJ1-5; D is possibly TRBD1 (5 bases). V lost 5 bases, J lost 1 base, and 12 bases lay in between. The CDR3 is 15 amino acids. CDR3 region: CASSVTGPSNQPQHF. DNA of the CDR3: TGTGCCAGCAGTGTTACGGGGCCGAGCAATCAGCCCCAGCATTTT.

The J gene is TRBJ2-7, the V gene TRBV6-2 or TRBV6-3; D tentatively reads TRBD1 or TRBD2 (5 bases each). The CDR3 covers 14 residues. The germline gives CDR1 MNHEY, CDR2 SVGEGT. The V end was cut by 2 bases, the J end by 0 bases, with 8 bases between. This CDR3 is CASSYGGTSYEQYF. The CDR3 DNA sequence: TGTGCCAGCAGTTACGGGGGAACCTCCTACGAGCAGTACTTC.

V usage is TRBV7-8 and J usage is TRBJ2-2; 7 bases align to TRBD2. This CDR3 contains 14 residues. V shed 5 bases, J shed 3 bases, and the junction held 3 bases outside the gene matches. Germline lookup yields CDR1 SGHVS and CDR2 FQNEAQ. The CDR3 DNA follows: TGTGCCAGCAGCCCTGGGGGGGACACCGGGGAGCTGTTTTTT. Its translation is CASSPGGDTGELFF.

The rearrangement uses TRBV20-1 and TRBJ2-7; D may correspond to TRBD1 or TRBD2 (6 bases each). The CDR3 has 17 amino acids. Trimming stripped 0 bases from V and 2 bases from J, with 20 bases between. Germline-derived CDR1 and CDR2 are DFQATT and SNEGSKA (reference sequence). The CDR3 is CSARDSGGTLNPYEQYF. In DNA form, the CDR3 reads TGCAGTGCTAGAGATAGTGGAGGGACACTAAATCCCTACGAGCAGTACTTC.

This chain links TRBV29-1 with TRBJ2-4; maybe TRBD2 (6 bases). V lost 5 bases, J lost 12 bases, and 17 bases lay in between. The CDR3 is made up of 12 amino acids. Per germline, CDR1 SQVTM and CDR2 ANQGSEA. The CDR3 bases are TGCAGCGTTCGAAGGGAGGACCCGACTCAGTACTTC. Its protein is CSVRREDPTQYF.

This clonotype was observed a few times. The genes are TRBV5-1 and TRBJ2-1; D is perhaps TRBD2 (6 bases). Germline lookup yields CDR1 SGHRS and CDR2 YFSETQ. The CDR3 has 14 amino acids. Trimming stripped 0 bases from V and 8 bases from J, with 12 bases between. In DNA form, the CDR3 reads TGCGCCAGCAGCTTGGTGGAGGGAATGGATGAGCAGTTCTTC. Translating it yields CASSLVEGMDEQFF.